This T cell receptor (beta chain) was captured by sequencing in a study of cytomegalovirus exposure and HLA in healthy donors. The PCR had 60 Vbeta and 13 Jbeta primers. Data came from immunoSEQ multiplex PCR; TCRdb stores just in-frame clones and leaves some out. Of roughly 120,000 clones listed, roughly 80% are singletons. This clone was counted a single time. Its antigen is not identified. Study outcomes and limitations: Researchers catalogued roughly 170 TCR beta chains as cytomegalovirus-associated. Immune exposure was documented only through CMV serostatus. It was in a later analysis that TCR association rates were seen to vary by HLA locus, highest for DRB1 and lowest for HLA-C.

This receptor was taken from a man aged 50 or older in good health and CMV-seronegative. Sequenced: PBMCs.

CDR3 sequence (DNA): TGTGCCAGCAGCCCGCGGGGCACCTTC. Protein sequence: CASSPRGTF. The chain employs TRBV14 and TRBJ1-2; D is unresolved. The CDR3 runs to 9 residues. Germline loops: CDR1 SGHDN, CDR2 FVKESK. The V end was cut by 4 bases, the J end by 13 bases, with 7 bases between.